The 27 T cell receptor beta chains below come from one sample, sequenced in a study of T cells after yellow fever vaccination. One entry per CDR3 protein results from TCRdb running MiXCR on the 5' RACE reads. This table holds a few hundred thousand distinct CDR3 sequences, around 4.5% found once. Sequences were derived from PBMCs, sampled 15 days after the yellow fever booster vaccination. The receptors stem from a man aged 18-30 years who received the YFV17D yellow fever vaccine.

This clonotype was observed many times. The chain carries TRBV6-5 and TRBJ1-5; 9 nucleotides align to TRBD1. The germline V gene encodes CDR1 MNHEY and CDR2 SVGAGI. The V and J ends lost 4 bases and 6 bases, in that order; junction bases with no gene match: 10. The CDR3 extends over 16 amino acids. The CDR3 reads CASSLTAGTGSQPQHF. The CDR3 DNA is TGTGCCAGCAGTTTAACCGCCGGGACAGGGAGTCAGCCCCAGCATTTT.

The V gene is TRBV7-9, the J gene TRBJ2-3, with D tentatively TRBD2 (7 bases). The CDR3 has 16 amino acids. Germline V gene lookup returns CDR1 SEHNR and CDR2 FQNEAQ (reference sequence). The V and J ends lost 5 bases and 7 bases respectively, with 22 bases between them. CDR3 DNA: TGTGCCAGCAGCCCCCAGGGGCGGACTAGTCGCAATACGCAGTATTTT. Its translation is CASSPQGRTSRNTQYF.

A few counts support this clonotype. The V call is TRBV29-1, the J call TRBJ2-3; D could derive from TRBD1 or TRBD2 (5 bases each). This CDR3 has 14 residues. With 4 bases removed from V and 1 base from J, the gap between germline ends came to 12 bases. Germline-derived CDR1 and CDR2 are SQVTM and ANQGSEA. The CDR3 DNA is TGCAGCGTTGCGTGGGGGAAGGGCACAGATACGCAGTATTTT. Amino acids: CSVAWGKGTDTQYF.

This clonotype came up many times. The CDR3 spells CASSFLPGNNQPQHF. DNA for the CDR3: TGTGCCAGCAGTTTTTTGCCTGGCAACAATCAGCCCCAGCATTTT. The gene calls are TRBV12-3 or TRBV12-4 and TRBJ1-5; no clear D gene. The V gene lost 3 bases and the J gene lost 3 bases, with 12 bases spanning the gap. The length of the CDR3 is 15 residues.

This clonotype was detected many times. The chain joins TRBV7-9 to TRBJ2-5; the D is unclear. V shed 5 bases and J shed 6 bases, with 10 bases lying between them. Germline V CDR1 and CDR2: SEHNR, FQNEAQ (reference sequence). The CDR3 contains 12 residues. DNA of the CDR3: TGTGCCAGCAGCCACTCCCAGAAGACCCAGTACTTC. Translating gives CASSHSQKTQYF.

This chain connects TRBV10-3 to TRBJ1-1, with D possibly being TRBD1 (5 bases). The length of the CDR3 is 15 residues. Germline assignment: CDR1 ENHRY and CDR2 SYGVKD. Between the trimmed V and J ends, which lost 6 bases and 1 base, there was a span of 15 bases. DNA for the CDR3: TGTGCCATCAGACCCCCTGGGACTCCGAACACTGAAGCTTTCTTT. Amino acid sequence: CAIRPPGTPNTEAFF.

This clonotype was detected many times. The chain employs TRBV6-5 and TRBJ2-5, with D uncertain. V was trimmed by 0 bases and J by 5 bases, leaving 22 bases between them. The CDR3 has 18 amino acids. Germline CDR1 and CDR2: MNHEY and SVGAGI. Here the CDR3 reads CASSYSSSAIALGETQYF. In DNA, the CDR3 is TGTGCCAGCAGTTACTCTTCCTCGGCTATCGCCCTGGGGGAGACCCAGTACTTC.

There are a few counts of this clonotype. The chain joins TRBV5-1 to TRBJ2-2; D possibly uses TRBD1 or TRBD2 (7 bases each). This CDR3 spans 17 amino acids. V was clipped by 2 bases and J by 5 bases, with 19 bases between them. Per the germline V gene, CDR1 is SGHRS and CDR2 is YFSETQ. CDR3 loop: CASSFLTRGGPTGELFF. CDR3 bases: TGCGCCAGCAGCTTTTTGACCAGGGGGGGGCCTACCGGGGAGCTGTTTTTT.

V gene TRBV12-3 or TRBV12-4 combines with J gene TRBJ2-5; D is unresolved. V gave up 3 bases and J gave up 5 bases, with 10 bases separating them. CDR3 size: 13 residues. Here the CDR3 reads CASSFPPRETQYF. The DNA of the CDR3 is TGTGCCAGCAGTTTCCCTCCCAGGGAGACCCAGTACTTC.

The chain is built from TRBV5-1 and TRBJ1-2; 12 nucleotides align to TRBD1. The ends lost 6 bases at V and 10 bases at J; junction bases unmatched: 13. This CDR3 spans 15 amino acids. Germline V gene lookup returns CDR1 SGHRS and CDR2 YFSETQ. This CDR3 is CASTTLGTGGRDYTF. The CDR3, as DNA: TGCGCCAGCACCACGCTGGGGACAGGGGGCCGGGACTACACCTTC. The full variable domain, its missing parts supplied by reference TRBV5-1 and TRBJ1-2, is KAGVTQTPRYLIKTRGQQVTLSCSPISGHRSVSWYQQTPGQGLQFLFEYFSETQRNKGNFPGRFSGRQFSNSRSEMNVSTLELGDSALYLCASTTLGTGGRDYTFGSGTRLTVV.

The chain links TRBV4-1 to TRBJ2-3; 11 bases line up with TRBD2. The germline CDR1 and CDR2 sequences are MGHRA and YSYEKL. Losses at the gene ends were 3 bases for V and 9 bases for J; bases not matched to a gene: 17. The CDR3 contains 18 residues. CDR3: CASSQILLVTSGVYTQYF. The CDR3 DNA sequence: TGCGCCAGCAGCCAGATTCTCCTCGTGACTAGCGGGGTATACACGCAGTATTTT.

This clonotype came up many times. For the CDR3, the DNA is TGTGCCAGCAGTTACGACAGGCGGGGAGAGACCCAGTACTTC. Its translation is CASSYDRRGETQYF. The rearrangement uses TRBV6-5 and TRBJ2-5; either TRBD1 or TRBD2 may supply D (6 bases each). This CDR3 is 14 amino acids long. V was clipped by 2 bases and J by 4 bases, with 11 bases between them. Germline CDR1 reads MNHEY; CDR2 reads SVGAGI.

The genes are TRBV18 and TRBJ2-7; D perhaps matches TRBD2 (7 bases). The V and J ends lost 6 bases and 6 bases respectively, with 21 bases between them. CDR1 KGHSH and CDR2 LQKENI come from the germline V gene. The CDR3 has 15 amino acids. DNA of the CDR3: TGTGCCAGCTCGACTCCAAAAGGGGGGGATTCCGAGCAGTACTTC. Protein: CASSTPKGGDSEQYF.

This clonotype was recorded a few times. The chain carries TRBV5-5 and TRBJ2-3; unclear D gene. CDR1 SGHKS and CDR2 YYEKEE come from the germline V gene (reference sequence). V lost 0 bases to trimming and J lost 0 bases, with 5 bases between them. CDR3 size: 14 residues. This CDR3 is CASSLVKSTDTQYF. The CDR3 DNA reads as TGTGCCAGCAGCTTGGTGAAGAGCACAGATACGCAGTATTTT.

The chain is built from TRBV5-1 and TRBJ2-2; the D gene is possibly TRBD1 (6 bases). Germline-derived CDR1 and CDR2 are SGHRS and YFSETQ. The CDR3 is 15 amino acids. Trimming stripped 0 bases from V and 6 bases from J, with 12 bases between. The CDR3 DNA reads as TGCGCCAGCAGCTTGGAGGTACAGGGATCCGGGGAGCTGTTTTTT. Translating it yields CASSLEVQGSGELFF.

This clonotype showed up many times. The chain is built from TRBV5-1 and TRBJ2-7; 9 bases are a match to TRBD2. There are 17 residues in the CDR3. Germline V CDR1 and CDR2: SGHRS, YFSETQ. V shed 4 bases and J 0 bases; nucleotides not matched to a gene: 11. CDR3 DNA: TGCGCCAGCAGCGCCCCCTTAAGCGGGGGGAGCTCCTACGAGCAGTACTTC. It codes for CASSAPLSGGSSYEQYF.

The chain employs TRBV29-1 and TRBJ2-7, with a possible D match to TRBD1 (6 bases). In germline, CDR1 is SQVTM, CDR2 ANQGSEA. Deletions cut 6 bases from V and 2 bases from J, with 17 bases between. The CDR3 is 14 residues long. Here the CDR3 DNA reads TGCAGCGTGGAGCGAGGACAGCCTACCTACGAGCAGTACGTC. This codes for CSVERGQPTYEQYV.

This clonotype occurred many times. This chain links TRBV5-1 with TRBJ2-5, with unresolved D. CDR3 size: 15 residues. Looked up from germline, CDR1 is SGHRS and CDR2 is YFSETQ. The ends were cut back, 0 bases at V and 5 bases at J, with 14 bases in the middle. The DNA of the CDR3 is TGCGCCAGCAGCTTGGTCGACTCCGGGTGGGAGACCCAGTACTTC. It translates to CASSLVDSGWETQYF.

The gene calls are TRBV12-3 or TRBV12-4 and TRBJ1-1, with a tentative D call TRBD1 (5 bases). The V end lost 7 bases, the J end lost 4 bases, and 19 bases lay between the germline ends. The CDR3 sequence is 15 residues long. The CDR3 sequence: CASTPWGVMSTEAFF. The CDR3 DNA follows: TGTGCCAGCACCCCCTGGGGGGTCATGAGCACTGAAGCTTTCTTT.

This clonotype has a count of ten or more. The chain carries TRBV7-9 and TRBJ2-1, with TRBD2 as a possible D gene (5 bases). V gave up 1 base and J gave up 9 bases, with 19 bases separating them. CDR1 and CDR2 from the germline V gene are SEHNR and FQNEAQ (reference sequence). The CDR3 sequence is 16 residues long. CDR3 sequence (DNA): TGTGCCAGCAGCTTAGGGACTGGACCTCTATTAGGTGAGCAGTTCTTC. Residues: CASSLGTGPLLGEQFF.

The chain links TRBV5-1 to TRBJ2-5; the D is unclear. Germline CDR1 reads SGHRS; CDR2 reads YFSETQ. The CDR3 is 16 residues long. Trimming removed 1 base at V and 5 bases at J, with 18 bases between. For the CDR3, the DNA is TGCGCCAGCAGCTTGCCGCGGACCAATCAGAAGGAGACCCAGTACTTC. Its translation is CASSLPRTNQKETQYF.

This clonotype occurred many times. DNA of the CDR3: TGTGCCAGCAGCTTTCCGCACTCCCCGCAAGAGACCCAGTACTTC. It yields the protein CASSFPHSPQETQYF. The rearrangement joins TRBV7-2 to TRBJ2-5; D is ambiguous. V dropped 3 bases and J dropped 2 bases, with 13 bases sitting between them. CDR1 is SGHTA and CDR2 is FQGNSA in the germline V gene. CDR3 length: 15 residues. Variable domain in full (rest from reference TRBV7-2 and TRBJ2-5): GAGVSQSPSNKVTEKGKDVELRCDPISGHTALYWYRQSLGQGLEFLIYFQGNSAPDKSGLPSDRFSAERTGGSVSTLTIQRTQQEDSAVYLCASSFPHSPQETQYFGPGTRLLVL.

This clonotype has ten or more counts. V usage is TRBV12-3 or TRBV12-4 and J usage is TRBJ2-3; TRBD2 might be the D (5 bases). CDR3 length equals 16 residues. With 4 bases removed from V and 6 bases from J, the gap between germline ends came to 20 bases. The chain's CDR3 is CASSYAGGPEVDTQYF. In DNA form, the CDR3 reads TGTGCCAGCAGTTACGCGGGCGGGCCCGAGGTCGATACGCAGTATTTT.

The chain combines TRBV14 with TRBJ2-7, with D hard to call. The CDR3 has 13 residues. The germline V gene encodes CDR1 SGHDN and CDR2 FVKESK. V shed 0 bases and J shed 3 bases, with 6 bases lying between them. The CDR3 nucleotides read TGTGCCAGCAGCCAAGATAACGTCTACGAGCAGTACTTC. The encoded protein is CASSQDNVYEQYF.

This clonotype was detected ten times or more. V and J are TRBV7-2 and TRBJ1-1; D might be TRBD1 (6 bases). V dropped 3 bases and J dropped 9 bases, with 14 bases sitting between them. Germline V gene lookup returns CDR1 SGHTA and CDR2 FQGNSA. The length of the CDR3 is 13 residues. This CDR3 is CASSFSDSEKAFF. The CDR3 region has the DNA TGTGCCAGCAGCTTCTCGGACAGTGAAAAAGCTTTCTTT.

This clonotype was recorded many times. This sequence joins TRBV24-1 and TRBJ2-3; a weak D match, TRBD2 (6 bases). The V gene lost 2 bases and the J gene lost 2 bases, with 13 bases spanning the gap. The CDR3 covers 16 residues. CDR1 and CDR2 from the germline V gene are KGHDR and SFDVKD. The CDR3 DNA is TGTGCCACCAGTGATTCCGGGACTTACGACACAGATACGCAGTATTTT. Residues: CATSDSGTYDTDTQYF.

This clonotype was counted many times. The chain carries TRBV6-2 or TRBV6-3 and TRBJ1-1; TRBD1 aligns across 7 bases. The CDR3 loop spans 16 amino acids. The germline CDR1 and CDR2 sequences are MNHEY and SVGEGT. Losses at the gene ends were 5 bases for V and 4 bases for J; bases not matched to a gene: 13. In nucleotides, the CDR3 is TGTGCCAGCAGTACGACAGGGTACGTTGTAGGCACTGAAGCTTTCTTT. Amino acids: CASSTTGYVVGTEAFF.